This T cell receptor (beta chain) was profiled in a study of CD8+CD57+ T cells in acquired aplastic anemia. Study information: Yields of DNA that came from sorted CD4+ and CD8+ cells averaged about 3.4 ug. Mean read depth for CD4+ cells from healthy donors was approximately 10 million. Study observations and caveats: For CD8+ Simpson's diversity, patients and controls showed no significant difference.

The TCR beta profiling, which covered VDJ combination and CDR3 sequence, was carried out using genomic DNA as the template. From the reads, TCRdb called clonotypes with MiXCR, one entry per CDR3 protein. The sample shows some 180,000 distinct CDR3 sequences, about 47% of them seen only once. This clonotype was seen many times. The antigen remains undetermined. Sequencing was carried out using sorted CD4+, CD8+, or CD8+CD57+ T cells (not recorded which) from PBMCs. The sequence came from a human donor in good health.

The CDR3 bases are TGCAGTGCTAACCCGGGACAGGGGACCTCCTACGAGCAGTACTTC. This codes for CSANPGQGTSYEQYF. The genes are TRBV20-1 and TRBJ2-7; 10 bases are a match to TRBD1. The length of the CDR3 is 15 residues. Germline assignment: CDR1 DFQATT and CDR2 SNEGSKA (reference sequence). After removal of 4 bases from V and 0 bases from J, the junction contained 6 bases not matched to a gene.